This T cell receptor (beta chain) comes out of a study of blood T cell repertoires in COVID-19. Method: immunoSEQ multiplex PCR; TCRdb's copy keeps in-frame clones and lacks some. The repertoire holds about 65,000 clones, more than 75% seen once, with roughly 1.3% in the top ten. The CDR3 length is 14 residues. Germline CDR1 reads SGHVS; CDR2 reads FQNEAQ. The V gene end was trimmed by 3 bases and the J gene end by 11 bases; junction bases not matched to a gene: 8. The material sequenced was peripheral blood. The receptor's source is a man between 60 and 75 years old with acute or convalescent COVID-19. This chain links TRBV7-8 with TRBJ2-2, with 8 positions matching TRBD2. DNA for the CDR3: TGTGCCAGCAGCTTCCCGGGGGGGGGAGGAGAGCTGTTTTTT. Its protein is CASSFPGGGGELFF.